This T cell receptor (beta chain) derives from a study of blood T cell repertoires in COVID-19. Study-wide background: Samples taken during acute and convalescent COVID-19 were collected in the United States, Italy and Spain. Sources were T cells, B-cell-depleted T cells, or PBMCs; the material itself was cDNA or gDNA.

V was trimmed by 6 bases and J by 4 bases, leaving 12 bases between them. CDR3 length: 13 amino acids. Germline V gene data show CDR1 as MNHEY and CDR2 as SMNVEV (reference sequence). Original methodology: Nucleated cell counts were estimated from reference gene primer amplification. Clones were sequenced by immunoSEQ multiplex PCR, and TCRdb holds only the in-frame ones, with some missing. Clone size and V and J calls were adopted from that table, with D and trimming inferred from the DNA. The sample holds around 140,000 clones, 77% seen once. Sequencing used peripheral blood. This sequence was found in a woman in her fifties or sixties with active or convalescent COVID-19. The rearrangement links TRBV27 to TRBJ1-1; no definite D call. The CDR3 coding sequence is TGTGCCAGCAGCGGGAGGGAGGGCACTGAAGCTTTCTTT. Its protein product is CASSGREGTEAFF.